These T cell receptor beta chains were read from a single sample in a study of blood T cell repertoires in COVID-19. The assay was immunoSEQ multiplex PCR, and TCRdb's table has in-frame clones only and misses some. The sample carries 300,000 to 450,000 clones, around 89% recorded once. Sequencing was performed on peripheral blood. The receptors originated from a woman aged 30 to 39 with COVID-19, enrolled during active disease. Both conserved end residues are part of each CDR3. The order of the fields is D gene, V gene, J gene, CDR3 protein. The D gene is left open where the match is weak.

>-|TRBV18|TRBJ2-2
CASSPGLTGLELFF
>TRBD1|TRBV6-5|TRBJ1-2
CASRPLGQGDYGYTF
>-|TRBV21-1|TRBJ2-3
CASSKEVGQGILCSTDTQYF
>-|TRBV18|TRBJ1-1
CASSPSSGGAFGAWDTEAFF
>TRBD1|TRBV19|TRBJ1-2
CASTDRGRLQDGYTF
>TRBD1|TRBV18|TRBJ2-2
CASSPGQGAGGELFF
>TRBD2|TRBV19|TRBJ2-1
CASSTSGSSYNEQFF
>TRBD1|TRBV5-6|TRBJ2-7
CASSLEVRTGHYEQYF
>-|TRBV27|TRBJ2-7
CASSPPGYEQYF
>-|TRBV27|TRBJ2-2
CASSFGAGNGTGELFF
>-|TRBV7-9|TRBJ1-2
CASSLLGGDNTF
>TRBD2|TRBV9|TRBJ2-3
CASSAAGTSIDTQYF
>TRBD1|TRBV12-3/TRBV12-4|TRBJ1-2
CASSSTGDGYTF
>-|TRBV7-2|TRBJ2-1
CASSKRARTAYSYNEQFF
>-|TRBV5-5|TRBJ2-5
CASSNWQGPGTQYF
>-|TRBV9|TRBJ1-3
CASSVGGRGRNTIYF
>TRBD1|TRBV6-5|TRBJ1-2
CASSYSTGQGYGYTF
>TRBD2|TRBV19|TRBJ2-3
CASRGLAGSNTDTQYF
>-|TRBV7-2|TRBJ2-5
CASSLFGGAGETQYF
>TRBD1|TRBV6-2/TRBV6-3|TRBJ1-4
CASSRDRVKKLFF
>TRBD1|TRBV5-1|TRBJ1-5
CASSLEGTGHQPQHF
>TRBD2|TRBV4-3|TRBJ2-1
CASSHGTSDYNEQFF
>-|TRBV5-4|TRBJ2-1
CASSASSYNEQFF
>TRBD1|TRBV18|TRBJ1-4
CASSPRDRGPEKLFF
>-|TRBV6-5|TRBJ1-1
CASSYGLGDTEAFF
>-|TRBV27|TRBJ2-1
CASSPPFEANNEQFF
>-|TRBV5-1|TRBJ1-6
CASSLGRSVRDSPLHF
>-|TRBV28|TRBJ1-5
CASSFGNQPQHF
>-|TRBV7-9|TRBJ1-2
CASTDLRRGAEYYGYTF
>-|TRBV11-3|TRBJ2-7
CASSPQSGEQYF
>TRBD1|TRBV5-1|TRBJ1-2
CASSVNFRDRAGYTF
>TRBD1|TRBV5-8|TRBJ1-4
CASSLGQGPFGYEKLFF
>-|TRBV5-4|TRBJ1-2
CASSFGENYGYTF
>TRBD2|TRBV7-2|TRBJ2-5
CASSFPRGGSSAVRETQYF
>TRBD1|TRBV9|TRBJ2-7
CASSPGTGSREQYF
>TRBD2|TRBV19|TRBJ2-1
CASSAQTSRGASAMKQFF
>-|TRBV5-1|TRBJ2-2
CASSTHTPPRNTGELFF
>-|TRBV18|TRBJ2-3
CASSPDMGDTQYF
>-|TRBV20-1|TRBJ1-1
CSASILDTEAFF